What follows are 15 T cell receptor beta chains derived from one specimen sequenced in a study of neoadjuvant anti-PD-1 for oral cavity cancer. TCRdb's table, derived via immunoSEQ multiplex PCR, lists solely in-frame clones and lacks some. The sample consists of more than 12,000 clones, roughly three quarters of them appearing once. Here the sequenced sample was PBMCs, taken before nivolumab (anti-PD-1) treatment. The receptors here all came from a person aged 40-85 years with oral cavity squamous cell carcinoma.

The V and J genes are TRBV19 and TRBJ1-5; D unclear. V was pared by 1 base and J by 4 bases, with 8 bases between. Germline CDR1 reads LNHDA; CDR2 reads SQIVND (reference sequence). This CDR3 region has 14 residues. CDR3 loop: CASSIVPDNQPQHF. CDR3 in DNA: TGTGCCAGTAGTATAGTTCCAGATAATCAGCCCCAGCATTTT.

This chain joins TRBV10-2 and TRBJ1-6; a possible D gene is TRBD1 (5 bases). The CDR3 is 16 amino acids. V lost 9 bases and J lost 8, with 23 bases in between. Germline V gene data show CDR1 as WSHSY and CDR2 as SAAADI. CDR3 region: CASRNQGRLGDSPLHF. CDR3 bases: TGCGCCAGTCGTAATCAGGGCAGGCTGGGAGATTCACCCCTCCACTTT.

This clone was counted a single time. The chain carries TRBV5-8 and TRBJ1-1; 8 nucleotides match TRBD1. CDR3 size: 14 residues. V shed 4 bases, J shed 5 bases, and the junction held 7 bases outside the gene matches. Germline-derived CDR1 and CDR2 are SGHTS and YDEGEE. Written as DNA, the CDR3 is TGTGCCAGCAGCCGCGGACAGGGAGGGACTGAAGCTTTCTTT. As protein: CASSRGQGGTEAFF.

The chain has TRBV7-9 and TRBJ2-7; the match to TRBD2 covers 14 bases. The CDR3 contains 15 residues. The trim removed 5 bases at V and 7 bases at J, leaving 7 bases unmatched. CDR1 is SEHNR and CDR2 is FQNEAQ in the germline V gene (reference sequence). CDR3 DNA sequence: TGTGCCAGCAGCCCCCTTCGACTAGCGGGAGGGGAGCAGTACTTC. Encoded protein: CASSPLRLAGGEQYF.

This clone was seen a few times. J is TRBJ1-5 and V is TRBV5-6, with TRBD1 matching 9 bases. Germline V gene data show CDR1 as SGHDT and CDR2 as YYEEEE. J was trimmed by 5 bases and V by 1 base; bases with no gene match: 7. The CDR3 runs 16 residues. The CDR3 sequence: CASSLWTGEGDQPQHF. The DNA of the CDR3 is TGTGCCAGCAGCTTGTGGACAGGGGAGGGAGATCAGCCCCAGCATTTT. Complete variable domain (other parts from reference TRBV5-6 and TRBJ1-5): DAGVTQSPTHLIKTRGQQVTLRCSPKSGHDTVSWYQQALGQGPQFIFQYYEEEERQRGNFPDRFSGHQFPNYSSELNVNALLLGDSALYLCASSLWTGEGDQPQHFGDGTRLSIL.

V is TRBV6-1 and J is TRBJ2-7, with D possibly matching TRBD2 (5 bases). The CDR3 has 14 residues. CDR1 is MNHNS and CDR2 is SASEGT in the germline V gene. The V end lost 7 bases, the J end lost 7 bases, and 20 bases lay between the germline ends. In DNA form, the CDR3 reads TGTGCCAGCAAGTGGGGAGTCATCTTAGGAGAGCAGTACTTC. Its protein is CASKWGVILGEQYF.

The V gene is TRBV6-5, the J gene TRBJ1-1, with TRBD1 matching over 7 bases. The CDR3 spans 15 residues. CDR1 is MNHEY and CDR2 is SVGAGI in the germline V gene. V shed 6 bases, J shed 6 bases, and the junction held 13 bases outside the gene matches. The CDR3 loop is CASSSTTGVNAEAFF. The CDR3 bases are TGTGCCAGCAGCTCGACAACAGGGGTAAACGCTGAAGCTTTCTTT.

The chain employs TRBV19 and TRBJ1-4; D possibly corresponds to TRBD1 (6 bases). From germline, CDR1 is LNHDA and CDR2 SQIVND (reference sequence). The CDR3 runs 15 residues. The V end lost 1 base, the J end lost 4 bases, and 10 bases lay between the germline ends. CDR3 amino acids: CASSIGQANNEKLFF. The CDR3 DNA follows: TGTGCCAGTAGTATAGGACAGGCGAATAATGAAAAACTGTTTTTT.

This clone was seen just once. The chain is built from TRBV9 and TRBJ1-1; the D is unclear. V gave up 3 bases and J gave up 5 bases, with 14 bases separating them. There are 14 residues in the CDR3. CDR1 and CDR2 (germline): SGDLS, YYNGEE. The CDR3 nucleotides are TGTGCCAGCAGCGCTATAGGACGGAGGACTGAAGCTTTCTTT. As protein: CASSAIGRRTEAFF.

V and J are TRBV29-1 and TRBJ2-1; 9 positions agree with TRBD1. Trimming at V came to 7 bases and at J to 5 bases, leaving 6 bases not matched to a gene. This CDR3 comprises 13 residues. Germline V gene sequence: CDR1 SQVTM, CDR2 ANQGSEA. The CDR3 here is CSGRDRVNNEQFF. The CDR3 nucleotides read TGCAGCGGCAGGGACAGGGTGAACAATGAGCAGTTCTTC.

The table lists this clone with a few counts. V and J are TRBV19 and TRBJ1-5; TRBD1 matches at 7 bases. The CDR3 is 15 amino acids. Trimming took 6 bases from V and 1 from J; bases not matched to a gene: 6. Germline V gene lookup returns CDR1 LNHDA and CDR2 SQIVND (reference sequence). CDR3 DNA: TGTGCCAGTAGCGGGGGACAGACAAGCAATCAGCCCCAGCATTTT. Its protein product is CASSGGQTSNQPQHF.

This clone came up once. V gene TRBV5-1 combines with J gene TRBJ2-2; D possibly uses TRBD1 or TRBD2 (5 bases each). Germline assignment: CDR1 SGHRS and CDR2 YFSETQ. V dropped 2 bases and J dropped 0 bases, with 11 bases sitting between them. The CDR3 is 16 amino acids. In nucleotides, the CDR3 is TGCGCCAGCAGCTTATCCGGGGCCGCGAACACCGGGGAGCTGTTTTTT. Its translation: CASSLSGAANTGELFF.

V and J are TRBV19 and TRBJ1-2; D gene uncertain. The germline CDR1 and CDR2 sequences are LNHDA and SQIVND (reference sequence). V was pared by 4 bases and J by 0 bases, with 15 bases between. The CDR3 extends over 16 amino acids. The CDR3 DNA follows: TGTGCCAGTAGTAGTGGACGGTACAACCCTAACTATGGCTACACCTTC. This translates into CASSSGRYNPNYGYTF.

This chain uses TRBV4-1 with TRBJ2-7; 10 nucleotides align to TRBD2. Germline assignment: CDR1 MGHRA and CDR2 YSYEKL. V shed 2 bases, J shed 1 base, and the junction held 11 bases outside the gene matches. The CDR3 consists of 18 residues. CDR3 coding DNA: TGCGCCAGCAGCCAATATTTAGCGGGGGGCTCTATTTCCTACGAGCAGTACTTC. It codes for CASSQYLAGGSISYEQYF.

DNA for the CDR3: TGTGCCAGCAGTGAAGCGATCGAGGGAGAGCAGTACTTC. Translation: CASSEAIEGEQYF. The chain joins TRBV6-1 to TRBJ2-7; TRBD2 is a possible D gene (5 bases). The CDR3 extends over 13 amino acids. The V and J ends lost 0 bases and 7 bases respectively, with 10 bases between them. The germline V gene encodes CDR1 MNHNS and CDR2 SASEGT.